These T cell receptor beta chains were read from a single sample in a study of CD8 T cells in ankylosing spondylitis. TCRdb processed the 5' RACE reads anew with MiXCR; each CDR3 protein has one entry. Here the sample spans approximately 350,000 distinct CDR3 sequences, roughly 14% being singletons. The sample was blood, either unsorted or a sorted T cell fraction (not recorded which). These receptor sequences come from a male donor with ankylosing spondylitis or in good health (not recorded which). Both conserved end residues are part of each CDR3. D genes are given only for firm matches. Clone size is stated in some rows and not others, as once, few, many or a class when expanded.

J	V	length	D	size	DNA	CDR3
TRBJ2-5	TRBV28	16	TRBD2	NA	TGTGTCAGCAGTCCCCGGACTAGCGGGAGTATAGAGACCCAGTACTTC	CVSSPRTSGSIETQYF
TRBJ1-1	TRBV12-3/TRBV12-4	15	NA	many	TGTGCCAGCAGTCACCTCCTCGCAGGGCACACTGAAGCTTTCTTT	CASSHLLAGHTEAFF
TRBJ1-6	TRBV3-1	14	NA	NA	TGTGCCAGCAGCCCGCACACCGATAATTCACCCCTCCACTTT	CASSPHTDNSPLHF
TRBJ2-7	TRBV5-5	15	NA	few	TGTGCCAGCAGCTTGGCGGTCGGTTTCTCCTACGAGCAGTACTTC	CASSLAVGFSYEQYF
TRBJ1-2	TRBV29-1	15	TRBD1	NA	TGCAGCGTGGTAGAGCTGGGGGACAGCAAATATGGCTACACCTTC	CSVVELGDSKYGYTF
TRBJ1-2	TRBV6-5	10	NA	NA	TGTGCCAGCTTCAGAGATGGCTACACCTTC	CASFRDGYTF
TRBJ2-1	TRBV12-3/TRBV12-4	13	NA	many	TGTGCCAGCAGTTCCCGTCCTGACGGGGAGCAGTTCTTC	CASSSRPDGEQFF
TRBJ2-1	TRBV12-3/TRBV12-4	14	NA	NA	TGTGCCAGCAGTGCGGACTCGGCCCCCAATGAGCAGTTCTTC	CASSADSAPNEQFF
TRBJ2-3	TRBV5-4	13	NA	few	TGTGCCAGCAGCTTCCAGCCCACAGATACGCAGTATTTT	CASSFQPTDTQYF
TRBJ2-5	TRBV30	12	NA	few	TGTGCCTGGAGCAGATACCAAGAGACCCAGTACTTC	CAWSRYQETQYF
TRBJ1-4	TRBV7-9	13	NA	NA	TGTGCCAGCAGCTTAGTTCTGGGGGAAAAACTGTTTTTT	CASSLVLGEKLFF
TRBJ2-2	TRBV5-6	16	TRBD2	NA	TGTGCCAGGAGCCTCGGGCCGGGAGGAATCACCGGGGAGCTGTTTTTT	CARSLGPGGITGELFF
TRBJ2-2	TRBV20-1	13	NA	few	TGCAGTGCTATTAGCGGGAACACCGGGGAGCTGTTTTTT	CSAISGNTGELFF
TRBJ2-2	TRBV5-1	15	TRBD1	NA	TGCGCCAGCAGCCCACAGGGGACGAACACCGGGGAGCTGTTTTTT	CASSPQGTNTGELFF
TRBJ2-7	TRBV5-1	15	TRBD1	NA	TGCGCCAGCAGCCCTGGACAGGGCACCCCCTACGAGCAGTACTTC	CASSPGQGTPYEQYF
TRBJ2-5	TRBV4-2	17	NA	NA	TGTGCCAGCAGCCAAGATATTGGCGGATACTACCAAGAGACCCAGTACTTC	CASSQDIGGYYQETQYF
TRBJ2-3	TRBV5-6	16	TRBD1	NA	TGTGCCAGCAGATTTGGGCCTATTACAGGGGCAGATACGCAGTATTTT	CASRFGPITGADTQYF
TRBJ2-5	TRBV14	15	NA	few	TGTGCCAGCAGCCAAGATTATACTAGTTCGGAGACCCAGTACTTC	CASSQDYTSSETQYF
TRBJ2-6	TRBV7-2	15	NA	NA	TGTGCCAGCAGCTTATCCCTCTCTGGGGCCAACGTCCTGACTTTC	CASSLSLSGANVLTF
TRBJ2-7	TRBV12-3/TRBV12-4	11	NA	few	TGTGCCAGCAGTTTAAGGGACACCCGGTACTTC	CASSLRDTRYF
TRBJ2-7	TRBV20-1	15	TRBD1	few	TGCAGTGCTAGGGACCCGGGACAGGGCTCCTACGAGCAGTACTTC	CSARDPGQGSYEQYF
TRBJ2-2	TRBV7-7	13	NA	NA	TGTGCCACCCGCCCCGGTGAGACCGGGGAGCTGTTTTTT	CATRPGETGELFF
TRBJ2-7	TRBV5-1	13	NA	few	TGCGCCAGCAGCAATGAGGGCTCCTACGAGCAGTACTTC	CASSNEGSYEQYF
TRBJ2-6	TRBV3-1	18	TRBD1	few	TGTGCCAGCAGCCAAGAGACAGGGGGTGAACTACGGGCCAACGTCCTGACTTTC	CASSQETGGELRANVLTF
TRBJ2-7	TRBV15	16	NA	few	TGTGCCACCAGCAGAGATCTGGACATGCGCTCCTACGAGCAGTACTTC	CATSRDLDMRSYEQYF
TRBJ1-6	TRBV5-6	15	TRBD1	NA	TGTGCCAGCAGCTTGAGACAGGGAAGGCATTCACCCCTCCACTTT	CASSLRQGRHSPLHF
TRBJ2-7	TRBV6-1	16	NA	NA	TGTGCCAGCAGTAGCAGACAGGGGAGGGCTACCTACGAGCAGTACTTC	CASSSRQGRATYEQYF
TRBJ2-7	TRBV12-3/TRBV12-4	15	NA	few	TGTGCCAGCAGTTTGGGACTTCCGAGAACCTACGAGCAGTACTTC	CASSLGLPRTYEQYF
TRBJ2-5	TRBV5-1	16	NA	few	TGCGCCAGCAGCAACGGACAGTTACGCTCTCAAGAGACCCAGTACTTC	CASSNGQLRSQETQYF
TRBJ2-1	TRBV4-1	15	NA	few	TGCGCCAGCAGCCGACCCGGGGGCCCTAAAGGGGGGCAGTTCTTC	CASSRPGGPKGGQFF
TRBJ2-5	TRBV5-1	16	TRBD2	NA	TGCGCCAGCAGCTTGGGAAGCGGGGGGCCGGGGGAGACCCAGTACTTC	CASSLGSGGPGETQYF
TRBJ2-1	TRBV5-1	15	TRBD1	many	TGCGCCAGCAGTGAAGGGGGCACGACCTACAATGAGCAGTTCTTC	CASSEGGTTYNEQFF
TRBJ2-3	TRBV7-9	16	TRBD1	few	TGTGCCAGCATCGACCTCGACAGGGGGCGTTCAGATACGCAGTATTTT	CASIDLDRGRSDTQYF
TRBJ2-2	TRBV20-1	17	TRBD2	few	TGCAGTGCTAGAGGGGGCGGGGGGCTCGCGAACACCGGGGAGCTGTTTTTT	CSARGGGGLANTGELFF
TRBJ2-2	TRBV19	15	TRBD1	few	TGTGCCAGTAGTCCAGGGACAGCGACCACCGGGGAGCTGTTTTTT	CASSPGTATTGELFF
TRBJ2-2	TRBV19	14	NA	NA	TGTGCCAGTAGTCGGACAGCGAACACCGGGGAGCTGTTTTTT	CASSRTANTGELFF